This is a list of T cell receptor beta chains from one sample in a study of cytomegalovirus exposure and HLA in healthy donors. Data came from immunoSEQ multiplex PCR; TCRdb stores just in-frame clones and leaves some out. The sample comprises 90,000 to 130,000 clones, approximately 78% of which are singletons, and around a fifth rests with the top ten. The sample consisted of PBMCs. Every receptor here comes from a man aged 25-45 years in good health and CMV-seropositive. Both conserved end residues are part of each CDR3. The size of a clone is reported for some rows only, either as once, few or many, or as a class for expanded clones.

clone_size cdr3_length j_call v_call cdr3_aa
- 13 TRBJ1-3 TRBV5-1 CASSLGHGNTIYF
- 17 TRBJ2-5 TRBV7-9 CASRGAPRHTRVETQYF
- 16 TRBJ2-1 TRBV6-1 CASSEYSLAGTNEQFF
once 14 TRBJ1-2 TRBV6-5 CASSSGGYDYGYTF
- 15 TRBJ1-1 TRBV11-3 CASSLIAGLDTEAFF
- 15 TRBJ2-3 TRBV5-6 CASSRFSRSTDTQYF
many 14 TRBJ1-5 TRBV6-5 CASSEGQEYQPQHF
- 19 TRBJ2-3 TRBV7-2 CASSLARSSGGTSTDTQYF
once 14 TRBJ1-3 TRBV2 CASSAHGPGNTIYF
once 16 TRBJ2-3 TRBV28 CASSPSRRGGTDTQYF
- 13 TRBJ1-6 TRBV25-1 CASSLGVYSPLHF
- 12 TRBJ2-5 TRBV11-3 CASSLRSGTQYF
few 13 TRBJ1-3 TRBV5-6 CASSHRVRDTIYF
- 11 TRBJ1-6 TRBV5-1 CASSSGTFLHF
- 11 TRBJ1-4 TRBV2 CAREAGGELFF
- 17 TRBJ1-1 TRBV15 CATSREYRQALNTEAFF
- 14 TRBJ2-4 TRBV7-3 CASSPGGGWNIQYF
- 13 TRBJ2-2 TRBV6-1 CAIRQGNTGELFF
- 16 TRBJ2-2 TRBV9 CASSVYGLQTFGELFF
few 15 TRBJ2-3 TRBV4-1 CASSRSVTSTDTQYF
once 16 TRBJ1-2 TRBV19 CASSRRGENHFYGYTF
few 14 TRBJ2-5 TRBV5-6 CASTEQDSQETQYF
- 17 TRBJ1-3 TRBV7-8 CASSLAFVRSSGNTIYF
once 15 TRBJ1-5 TRBV6-5 CASSLGTGVFQPQHF
- 14 TRBJ2-5 TRBV5-1 CASSLTGSQETQYF
- 12 TRBJ2-5 TRBV29-1 CSVERLQETQYF
- 17 TRBJ2-1 TRBV5-1 CASSLAKTSGTGGEQFF
- 15 TRBJ2-3 TRBV5-1 CASSLSVVSTDTQYF
- 16 TRBJ1-1 TRBV6-1 CASSEALGQGGTEAFF
- 14 TRBJ2-5 TRBV5-1 CASSSGQQLETQYF
- 14 TRBJ2-7 TRBV7-2 CASSFTGGNYEQYF
- 12 TRBJ1-1 TRBV29-1 CSADRGSSGAFF
few 20 TRBJ2-1 TRBV27 CASSSILAGVAGGSYNEQFF
- 13 TRBJ1-2 TRBV7-8 CASSTGTGNGYTF
- 18 TRBJ2-2 TRBV12-5 CASGLPRTGPKDAGELFF
- 15 TRBJ1-4 TRBV7-6 CASSLLRGGNEKLFF
few 11 TRBJ1-1 TRBV20-1 CSARRTGEAFF
- 14 TRBJ1-1 TRBV7-7 CASSALQGSTEAFF
- 14 TRBJ2-5 TRBV7-2 CASSPVGWQETQYF
- 13 TRBJ2-5 TRBV5-4 CASSFPSEETQYF
- 13 TRBJ2-3 TRBV2 CASSTSATDTQYF
- 14 TRBJ2-3 TRBV6-1 CASSARQLTDTQYF
- 13 TRBJ2-1 TRBV28 CASSLDRGNEQFF
- 13 TRBJ1-5 TRBV11-3 CASSSGFNQPQHF
once 18 TRBJ2-2 TRBV5-1 CASGRRQLAGTNTGELFF
- 14 TRBJ1-2 TRBV5-1 CASSPLGANYGYTF
few 15 TRBJ1-5 TRBV19 CASSIQGYSNQPQHF
- 18 TRBJ1-2 TRBV5-1 CASSLPGTSGYPGGGYTF
- 16 TRBJ2-1 TRBV2 CASMFRDRGSYNEQFF
- 11 TRBJ1-2 TRBV30 CAWSANYGYTF
- 17 TRBJ2-1 TRBV15 CATSRDLLRGGYNEQFF
- 13 TRBJ2-5 TRBV7-9 CASSRGQGETQYF
- 12 TRBJ1-1 TRBV18 CASSPGNTEAFF
- 15 TRBJ2-3 TRBV2 CASSPDRVGTDTQYF
- 16 TRBJ2-2 TRBV5-1 CASSLEAPPWTGELFF
- 15 TRBJ1-5 TRBV6-5 CASSSDREANQPQHF
- 16 TRBJ2-5 TRBV28 CATSAEKTGVQETQYF